This T cell receptor (beta chain) was found in a study of control samples from healthy donors and cancer patients. The protocol was immunoSEQ multiplex PCR, while the TCRdb copy is restricted to in-frame clones and leaves out a portion. Of 150,000 to 200,000 clones in the sample, around 90% were seen once. CDR1 is MNHEY and CDR2 is SMNVEV in the germline V gene (reference sequence). V was pared by 2 bases and J by 3 bases, with 10 bases between. This CDR3 is 15 amino acids long. This clonotype was obtained from a man aged 30-40 years in good health. Sample: blood. This sequence joins TRBV27 and TRBJ1-4; D perhaps matches TRBD1 (6 bases). The CDR3 DNA reads as TGTGCCAGCAGTTTACAGGGGTGGCCTAATGAAAAACTGTTTTTT. Amino acids: CASSLQGWPNEKLFF.